Following are 25 T cell receptor beta chains from one sample sequenced in a study of blood T cell repertoires in COVID-19 (dated by TCRdb to 2020 to 2021). Libraries were prepared through the immunoSEQ multiplex PCR assay. The table comes from immuneACCESS by way of TCRdb, which keeps in-frame sequences with V and J called. Part of the clones is missing from these tables; in studies checked, under half for an unresolved V gene and the rest for unknown reasons. The sample has roughly 28,000 clones on record, roughly 73% of them singletons. Around 7.9% of the sample is taken by the ten largest. Input material: peripheral blood. These receptors came from a woman aged 65 to 85 with active or convalescent COVID-19.

The chain joins TRBV19 to TRBJ2-7; D is possibly TRBD2 (5 bases). The V and J ends lost 5 bases and 4 bases respectively, with 15 bases between them. The CDR3 is 14 residues long. Germline values: CDR1 LNHDA, CDR2 SQIVND (reference sequence). The CDR3 loop reads CASSPGGRRYEQYF. The CDR3 nucleotides read TGTGCCAGTAGTCCCGGCGGGCGGAGATACGAGCAGTACTTC.

A single count supports this clone. This chain links TRBV5-5 with TRBJ2-5; TRBD2 is a possible D gene (5 bases). Between the trimmed V and J ends, which lost 3 bases and 5 bases, there was a span of 11 bases. Looked up from germline, CDR1 is SGHKS and CDR2 is YYEKEE (reference sequence). The CDR3 has 13 amino acids. The CDR3 nucleotides read TGTGCCAGCAGCTCTCTAGCTACGGAGACCCAGTACTTC. This translates into CASSSLATETQYF. Full variable domain (remainder filled in from reference TRBV5-5 and TRBJ2-5): DAGVTQSPTHLIKTRGQQVTLRCSPISGHKSVSWYQQVLGQGPQFIFQYYEKEERGRGNFPDRFSARQFPNYSSELNVNALLLGDSALYLCASSSLATETQYFGPGTRLLVL.

This clone was detected once. The gene calls are TRBV10-2 and TRBJ2-1; D remains unclear. Germline CDR1 and CDR2: WSHSY and SAAADI. V lost 4 bases to trimming and J lost 4 bases, with 11 bases between them. The CDR3 has 14 amino acids. CDR3 residues: CASSADSFYNEQFF. The CDR3, as DNA: TGCGCCAGCAGTGCTGACTCGTTTTACAATGAGCAGTTCTTC.

The V gene is TRBV27, the J gene TRBJ1-5; no definite D call. The CDR3 runs 15 residues. The germline V gene has CDR1 MNHEY and CDR2 SMNVEV (reference sequence). The ends were cut back, 7 bases at V and 1 base at J, with 14 bases in the middle. The CDR3 DNA follows: TGTGCCAGCAAGCCCACGACCGGGAGCAATCAGCCCCAGCATTTT. This encodes CASKPTTGSNQPQHF.

The V gene is TRBV7-2, the J gene TRBJ2-5; weak D call: TRBD1 (5 bases). This CDR3 is 14 amino acids long. V lost 0 bases, J lost 5 bases, and 10 bases lay in between. Germline CDR1 and CDR2: SGHTA and FQGNSA. CDR3 sequence (DNA): TGTGCCAGCAGCTTAGCCAACAGGCAGGAGACCCAGTACTTC. This gives the protein CASSLANRQETQYF.

The table lists this clone with a count of one. The chain is built from TRBV6-4 and TRBJ1-2; TRBD1 might be the D (6 bases). The germline V gene encodes CDR1 MRHNA and CDR2 SNTAGT. The V and J ends lost 9 bases and 4 bases respectively, with 15 bases between them. This CDR3 region has 13 residues. The CDR3 nucleotides read TGTGCCAGTCGCGGACAGCAAGGCTATGGCTACACCTTC. Translating it yields CASRGQQGYGYTF.

J is TRBJ1-3 and V is TRBV12-3 or TRBV12-4, with D hard to call. V lost 3 bases, J lost 6 bases, and 9 bases lay in between. The CDR3 length is 13 residues. CDR3 bases: TGTGCCAGCAGTTTGAGCGGGGAAAACACCATATATTTT. Amino acids: CASSLSGENTIYF.

The rearrangement links TRBV6-6 to TRBJ2-7, with 7 bases lining up with TRBD1. The CDR3 is 14 residues long. Germline-derived CDR1 and CDR2 are MNHNY and SVGAGI (reference sequence). V lost 1 base, J lost 5 bases, and 5 bases stayed unmatched. Here the CDR3 reads CASSYWTGWDEQYF. CDR3 DNA sequence: TGTGCCAGCAGTTACTGGACAGGTTGGGACGAGCAGTACTTC.

The genes are TRBV5-1 and TRBJ2-7; D unclear. CDR1 is SGHRS and CDR2 is YFSETQ in the germline V gene. This CDR3 is built from 14 residues. V lost 0 bases to trimming and J lost 6 bases, with 13 bases between them. The CDR3 bases are TGCGCCAGCAGCTTGGATGCGTCAACGGGCGAGCAGTACTTC. Its protein product is CASSLDASTGEQYF.

V usage is TRBV5-1 and J usage is TRBJ1-6, with 8 bases fitting TRBD1. Losses at the gene ends were 4 bases for V and 10 bases for J; bases not matched to a gene: 7. The CDR3 is 14 residues long. The germline V gene has CDR1 SGHRS and CDR2 YFSETQ. DNA for the CDR3: TGCGCCAGCAGCCGAGGACAGGGTGAATCACCCCTCCACTTT. It specifies CASSRGQGESPLHF. The variable domain in full, with the rest retrieved from reference TRBV5-1 and TRBJ1-6, is KAGVTQTPRYLIKTRGQQVTLSCSPISGHRSVSWYQQTPGQGLQFLFEYFSETQRNKGNFPGRFSGRQFSNSRSEMNVSTLELGDSALYLCASSRGQGESPLHFGNGTRLTVT.

The rearrangement joins TRBV10-1 to TRBJ2-1, with 13 bases aligning to TRBD2. The ends lost 5 bases at V and 7 bases at J; junction bases unmatched: 8. The CDR3 is made up of 16 amino acids. Germline V gene data show CDR1 as WNHNN and CDR2 as SYGVQD (reference sequence). The CDR3 region has the DNA TGCGCCAGCAGTTCGGACAGGACTAGCGGGGGTAATGAGCAGTTCTTC. Translation: CASSSDRTSGGNEQFF.

This clone was detected only once. The chain recombines TRBV28 with TRBJ2-2, with 9 bases aligning to TRBD2. The CDR3 contains 16 residues. V shed 5 bases and J 7 bases; nucleotides not matched to a gene: 11. Germline V lookup: CDR1 MDHEN, CDR2 SYDVKM. CDR3 amino acids: CASSTFSGSGIGELFF. In DNA, the CDR3 is TGTGCCAGCAGTACCTTTAGCGGGAGCGGTATCGGGGAGCTGTTTTTT.

The chain joins TRBV18 to TRBJ2-6; perhaps TRBD2 as D (6 bases). Per germline, CDR1 KGHSH and CDR2 LQKENI. Between the trimmed V and J ends, which lost 3 bases and 3 bases, there was a span of 6 bases. The CDR3 runs to 14 residues. CDR3 loop: CASSPGGGANVLTF. The DNA of the CDR3 is TGTGCCAGCTCACCGGGGGGTGGGGCCAACGTCCTGACTTTC. Using reference TRBV18 and TRBJ2-6 for the parts outside the CDR3, the full variable domain is NAGVMQNPRHLVRRRGQEARLRCSPMKGHSHVYWYRQLPEEGLKFMVYLQKENIIDESGMPKERFSAEFPKEGPSILRIQQVVRGDSAAYFCASSPGGGANVLTFGAGSRLTVL.

The rearrangement links TRBV6-5 to TRBJ1-2; 8 bases agree with TRBD1. V shed 4 bases, J shed 4 bases, and the junction held 8 bases outside the gene matches. The CDR3 sequence is 15 residues long. CDR1 is MNHEY and CDR2 is SVGAGI in the germline V gene. The CDR3 DNA reads as TGTGCCAGCAGTTCCTACCGGACAGGGTTCTATGGCTACACCTTC. This codes for CASSSYRTGFYGYTF.

This clone was counted a few times. This rearrangement joins TRBV10-3 to TRBJ2-1; 10 nucleotides match TRBD1. Germline lookup yields CDR1 ENHRY and CDR2 SYGVKD. With V trimmed by 9 bases and J by 8 bases, 7 bases remained unmatched. The CDR3 consists of 13 residues. Here the CDR3 DNA reads TGTGCCATGAGGGGACAGGGGTTGGATGAGCAGTTCTTC. Its protein product is CAMRGQGLDEQFF.

The J gene is TRBJ2-3, the V gene TRBV4-3; 8 nucleotides agree with TRBD2. The trim removed 0 bases at V and 7 bases at J, leaving 6 bases unmatched. The germline V gene encodes CDR1 LGHNA and CDR2 YSLEER. The length of the CDR3 is 15 residues. The CDR3, as DNA: TGCGCCAGCAGCCAAGATGGACGGGGGGGCCATACGCAGTATTTT. It codes for CASSQDGRGGHTQYF.

The V and J genes are TRBV24-1 and TRBJ2-3; possible D gene TRBD1, 6 bases. The germline V and J ends were trimmed by 5 bases and 5 bases, with 22 bases remaining between them. The CDR3 length is 17 residues. Germline lookup yields CDR1 KGHDR and CDR2 SFDVKD. CDR3 nucleotides: TGTGCCACCAGTGCCTCCACCCGGGACACCCGGGTAGATACGCAGTATTTT. This sequence encodes CATSASTRDTRVDTQYF.

This clone was recorded a few times. The chain employs TRBV14 and TRBJ2-7; TRBD1 matches 8 bases. CDR1 is SGHDN and CDR2 is FVKESK in the germline V gene. V shed 2 bases, J shed 9 bases, and the junction held 9 bases outside the gene matches. This CDR3 has 14 amino acids. CDR3 in amino acids: CASSQLTGESRQYF. CDR3 coding DNA: TGTGCCAGCAGCCAATTGACAGGGGAAAGCCGGCAGTACTTC.

The CDR3 sequence is CASRKTTYEQYF. In DNA, the CDR3 is TGTGCCAGCAGGAAGACAACGTACGAGCAGTACTTC. This sequence joins TRBV27 and TRBJ2-7; D is unclear. Germline-derived CDR1 and CDR2 are MNHEY and SMNVEV (reference sequence). Trimming took 6 bases from V and 4 from J, leaving 10 bases between them. The CDR3 totals 12 residues.

The J gene is TRBJ2-7, the V gene TRBV11-2, with a possible D match to TRBD2 (6 bases). Deletions cut 0 bases from V and 2 bases from J, with 8 bases between. Per germline, CDR1 SGHAT and CDR2 FQNNGV. The CDR3 runs 14 residues. CDR3 bases: TGTGCCAGCAGCTTAGAGCGGGGAGCCTACGAGCAGTACTTC. Its translation is CASSLERGAYEQYF.

This clone was recorded once. The chain recombines TRBV5-1 with TRBJ1-6, with a weak D call TRBD1 (5 bases). Trimming removed 0 bases at V and 7 bases at J, with 8 bases between. The CDR3 runs 14 residues. Germline CDR1 is SGHRS and CDR2 is YFSETQ. CDR3 sequence (DNA): TGCGCCAGCAGCTTGGGACCAGGGAATTCACCCCTCCACTTT. The encoded protein is CASSLGPGNSPLHF.

The table lists this clone with a few counts. The chain couples TRBV4-3 to TRBJ2-5; weak D call: TRBD2 (6 bases). V was cut by 1 base and J by 3 bases, with 9 bases left in between. Germline V gives CDR1 LGHNA, CDR2 YSLEER. CDR3 length equals 14 residues. CDR3 in amino acids: CASSQAGGEETQYF. The CDR3 nucleotides are TGCGCCAGCAGCCAAGCCGGAGGGGAAGAGACCCAGTACTTC.

This chain joins TRBV15 and TRBJ2-4, with 8 bases matching TRBD1. With 0 bases clipped from V and 7 bases from J, the junction kept 5 bases outside the gene matches. The CDR3 loop spans 15 amino acids. Germline values: CDR1 LNHNV, CDR2 YYDKDF (reference sequence). CDR3 sequence reads: CATSREHRQGNIQYF. The DNA of the CDR3 is TGTGCCACCAGCAGAGAGCACCGACAGGGGAACATTCAGTACTTC.

The chain links TRBV7-2 to TRBJ2-7; 12 bases match TRBD2. Per germline, CDR1 SGHTA and CDR2 FQGNSA. This CDR3 has 14 residues. V was clipped by 5 bases and J by 3 bases; unmatched bases: 2. CDR3 region: CASSGLAGNYEQYF. The CDR3 DNA reads as TGTGCCAGCAGCGGACTAGCGGGAAACTACGAGCAGTACTTC.

The CDR3 DNA reads as TGTGCCAGCAGCTTGGTGTCAGGGGGTTTTGTGAATGAGCAGTTCTTC. Its translation is CASSLVSGGFVNEQFF. V usage is TRBV7-2 and J usage is TRBJ2-1; 7 positions match TRBD1. CDR3 length: 16 residues. V shed 3 bases and J 7 bases; nucleotides not matched to a gene: 12. CDR1 SGHTA and CDR2 FQGNSA come from the germline V gene.